These 21 T cell receptor beta chains share one sample of origin, sequenced in a study of blood T cell repertoires in COVID-19. Produced via immunoSEQ multiplex PCR; TCRdb's table is partial and in-frame only. The top ten hold approximately 10% of the sample, which has roughly 180,000 clones, 80% to 90% seen once. Material for sequencing was peripheral blood. Receptors originate from a woman over 75 with COVID-19, enrolled during active disease.

V usage is TRBV2 and J usage is TRBJ2-1, with TRBD2 identical over 14 bases. The CDR3 has 15 residues. Per the germline V gene, CDR1 is SNHLY and CDR2 is FYNNEI. Trimming at V came to 5 bases and at J to 12 bases, leaving 9 bases not matched to a gene. CDR3 sequence: CASSQLGLAGAGQFF. CDR3 nucleotide sequence: TGTGCCAGCAGTCAATTGGGACTAGCGGGAGCTGGGCAGTTCTTC.

This sequence joins TRBV5-4 and TRBJ2-7, with TRBD1 matching 7 bases. V dropped 2 bases and J dropped 2; count of bases not matched to a gene: 4. The CDR3 is 14 amino acids. Germline V CDR1 and CDR2: SGHNT, YYREEE (reference sequence). This CDR3 reads CASSFRDRTYEQYF. The CDR3, as DNA: TGTGCCAGCAGCTTCCGGGACAGAACCTACGAGCAGTACTTC.

This chain uses TRBV5-1 with TRBJ1-2; 10 bases agree with TRBD1. Germline V gives CDR1 SGHRS, CDR2 YFSETQ. The V gene end was trimmed by 0 bases and the J gene end by 5 bases; junction bases not matched to a gene: 10. The CDR3 is made up of 17 amino acids. Here the CDR3 DNA reads TGCGCCAGCAGCTTGGCGTCGGGACAGGGGTTCGGATATGGCTACACCTTC. Protein sequence: CASSLASGQGFGYGYTF.

This sequence joins TRBV6-5 and TRBJ1-2; D remains ambiguous. The CDR3 contains 12 residues. V lost 6 bases, J lost 8 bases, and 13 bases lay in between. The germline gives CDR1 MNHEY, CDR2 SVGAGI. The CDR3 bases are TGTGCCAGCAGGATAGGGAGGAACGGCTACACCTTC. The encoded protein is CASRIGRNGYTF.

The CDR3 protein is CASSLGRGSDTQYF. The CDR3 coding sequence is TGTGCCAGCAGCTTAGGTAGGGGGTCCGATACGCAGTATTTT. The chain employs TRBV11-3 and TRBJ2-3; D possibly corresponds to TRBD1 (6 bases). The CDR3 contains 14 residues. Trimming cost V 1 base and J 6 bases, with 11 bases left between them. Germline CDR1 reads SGHNT; CDR2 reads YENEEA.

This clone appeared once. This chain uses TRBV7-9 with TRBJ2-5, with 10 bases fitting TRBD2. Germline V CDR1 and CDR2: SEHNR, FQNEAQ (reference sequence). Germline trimming cut 0 bases from V and 4 bases from J; bases unmatched to any gene: 2. This CDR3 has 15 residues. The CDR3 spells CASSLAAGGGETQYF. DNA of the CDR3: TGTGCCAGCAGCTTAGCAGCGGGAGGGGGAGAGACCCAGTACTTC.

This clone was counted a few times. The chain joins TRBV6-6 to TRBJ2-1, with 8 bases aligning to TRBD2. This CDR3 comprises 16 residues. CDR1 is MNHNY and CDR2 is SVGAGI in the germline V gene (reference sequence). V dropped 7 bases and J dropped 5; count of bases not matched to a gene: 13. The CDR3 spells CASNGPRGGANNEQFF. The CDR3 bases are TGTGCCAGCAATGGGCCCCGGGGGGGCGCCAACAATGAGCAGTTCTTC.

This clone has only a few counts. The rearrangement joins TRBV10-3 to TRBJ2-4; possible D gene TRBD1, 6 bases. Germline CDR1 ENHRY, CDR2 SYGVKD. V was pared by 3 bases and J by 5 bases, with 8 bases between. The CDR3 runs to 13 residues. The CDR3 bases are TGTGCCATCAGTGATCCAGGGGAAAACATTCAGTACTTC. This encodes CAISDPGENIQYF.

The V and J genes are TRBV11-3 and TRBJ2-1, with unresolved D. Germline V gene lookup returns CDR1 SGHNT and CDR2 YENEEA. V lost 1 base, J lost 5 bases, and 9 bases lay in between. This CDR3 region has 14 residues. The CDR3 DNA is TGTGCCAGCAGCTTAGGGCAGGTAGACAATGAGCAGTTCTTC. Translated, it gives CASSLGQVDNEQFF.

This chain uses TRBV27 with TRBJ2-3; a weak D match, TRBD2 (6 bases). Germline loops: CDR1 MNHEY, CDR2 SMNVEV (reference sequence). There are 14 residues in the CDR3. V shed 6 bases and J shed 1 base, with 11 bases lying between them. Here the CDR3 reads CASSRDFGTDTQYF. The CDR3 region has the DNA TGTGCCAGCAGCCGGGACTTCGGCACAGATACGCAGTATTTT.

The chain carries TRBV12-3 or TRBV12-4 and TRBJ1-1, with D unresolved. The CDR3 sequence is 13 residues long. The germline V and J ends were trimmed by 5 bases and 0 bases, with 7 bases remaining between them. CDR3: CASSPTVNTEAFF. Written as DNA, the CDR3 is TGTGCCAGCAGTCCCACGGTGAACACTGAAGCTTTCTTT.

This clone was found once. This CDR3 is CASSPDLTYEQYF. DNA of the CDR3: TGTGCCAGCTCGCCAGACTTAACCTACGAGCAGTACTTC. The chain employs TRBV18 and TRBJ2-7; no clear D gene. Per the germline V gene, CDR1 is KGHSH and CDR2 is LQKENI. V was trimmed by 6 bases and J by 2 bases, leaving 11 bases between them. CDR3 length equals 13 residues. Drawing the rest from reference TRBV18 and TRBJ2-7, the complete variable domain is NAGVMQNPRHLVRRRGQEARLRCSPMKGHSHVYWYRQLPEEGLKFMVYLQKENIIDESGMPKERFSAEFPKEGPSILRIQQVVRGDSAAYFCASSPDLTYEQYFGPGTRLTVT.

The chain joins TRBV10-3 to TRBJ2-1; D is possibly TRBD2 (5 bases). The CDR3 is made up of 15 amino acids. V lost 0 bases and J lost 4, with 10 bases in between. CDR1 is ENHRY and CDR2 is SYGVKD in the germline V gene. CDR3 region: CAISESARGYNEQFF. CDR3 nucleotide sequence: TGTGCCATCAGTGAGTCCGCACGGGGTTACAATGAGCAGTTCTTC.

The CDR3: CASIFDRGELFF. The CDR3 coding sequence is TGTGCCAGCATTTTCGACAGGGGGGAACTGTTTTTT. This chain links TRBV2 with TRBJ1-4, with 9 bases that match TRBD1. CDR3 length equals 12 residues. Germline trimming cut 7 bases from V and 12 bases from J; bases unmatched to any gene: 6. Per germline, CDR1 SNHLY and CDR2 FYNNEI.

The count of this clone is one. CDR3 loop: CASSLGTGLRGYTF. CDR3 bases: TGTGCCAGCAGCTTAGGGACAGGGTTGCGTGGCTACACCTTC. V and J are TRBV7-3 and TRBJ1-2; 9 bases map to TRBD1. The length of the CDR3 is 14 residues. The germline V gene has CDR1 SGHTA and CDR2 FQGTGA. V shed 2 bases and J 7 bases; nucleotides not matched to a gene: 5.

The genes are TRBV3-1 (or the pseudogene TRBV3-2) and TRBJ1-2; no firm D call. Germline V lookup: CDR1 LGHDT, CDR2 YNNKEL (reference sequence). CDR3 length: 13 amino acids. V lost 1 base, J lost 7 bases, and 10 bases lay in between. Here the CDR3 DNA reads TGTGCCAGCAGCCAAGGGTCCGGGGTTGGCTACACCTTC. Encoded protein: CASSQGSGVGYTF.

In the case of this clone: This CDR3 is also generated by other DNA sequences in the sample. J is TRBJ2-4 and V is TRBV18; D not certain. The CDR3 is made up of 14 amino acids. In germline, CDR1 is KGHSH, CDR2 LQKENI. V gave up 3 bases and J gave up 0 bases, with 6 bases separating them. The CDR3 region has the DNA TGTGCCAGCTCACCTCTCTTAGCCAAAAACATTCAGTACTTC. It specifies CASSPLLAKNIQYF.

This chain connects TRBV6-6 to TRBJ1-6, with TRBD1 matching 7 bases. From germline, CDR1 is MNHNY and CDR2 SVGAGI (reference sequence). With V trimmed by 6 bases and J by 6 bases, 8 bases remained unmatched. This CDR3 spans 15 amino acids. The CDR3 protein is CASRRDSILNSPLHF. Here the CDR3 DNA reads TGTGCCAGCAGGAGGGACAGTATCCTTAATTCACCCCTCCACTTT.

The V call is TRBV27, the J call TRBJ2-7; 7 bases are shared with TRBD2. This CDR3 has 15 residues. Unmatched junction bases numbered 4, after V lost 0 bases and J lost 2 bases. The germline V gene has CDR1 MNHEY and CDR2 SMNVEV (reference sequence). CDR3 sequence reads: CASSLSGGSTYEQYF. CDR3 DNA: TGTGCCAGCAGTTTATCGGGGGGGTCAACCTACGAGCAGTACTTC.

V and J are TRBV29-1 and TRBJ2-3; D possibly corresponds to TRBD2 (6 bases). Germline V gene sequence: CDR1 SQVTM, CDR2 ANQGSEA. The CDR3 runs 14 residues. Trimming cost V 4 bases and J 0 bases, with 11 bases left between them. The chain's CDR3 is CSVATSTSTDTQYF. The CDR3 DNA is TGCAGCGTTGCGACTAGTACTAGCACAGATACGCAGTATTTT.

The chain couples TRBV5-1 to TRBJ1-4; no definite D call. This CDR3 has 15 residues. Germline values: CDR1 SGHRS, CDR2 YFSETQ. V was cut by 2 bases and J by 7 bases, with 15 bases left in between. CDR3 in DNA: TGCGCCAGCAGCTTAGATAGCCCTTTGGGTGAAAAACTGTTTTTT. This codes for CASSLDSPLGEKLFF.